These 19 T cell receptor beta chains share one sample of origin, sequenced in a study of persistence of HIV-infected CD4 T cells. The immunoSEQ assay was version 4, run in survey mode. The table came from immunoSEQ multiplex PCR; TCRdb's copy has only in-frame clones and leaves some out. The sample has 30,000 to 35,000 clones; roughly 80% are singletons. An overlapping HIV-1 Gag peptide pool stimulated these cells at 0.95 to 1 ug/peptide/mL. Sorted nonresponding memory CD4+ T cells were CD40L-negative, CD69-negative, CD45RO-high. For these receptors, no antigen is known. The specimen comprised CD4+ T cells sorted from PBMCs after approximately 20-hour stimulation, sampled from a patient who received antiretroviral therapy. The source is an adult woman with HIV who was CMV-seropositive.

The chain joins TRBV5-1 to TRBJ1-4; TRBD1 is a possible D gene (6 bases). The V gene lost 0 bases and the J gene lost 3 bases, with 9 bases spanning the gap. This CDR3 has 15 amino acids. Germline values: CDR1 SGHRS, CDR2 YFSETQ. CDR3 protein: CASSLGDTANEKLFF. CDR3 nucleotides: TGCGCCAGCAGCTTGGGGGACACAGCTAATGAAAAACTGTTTTTT.

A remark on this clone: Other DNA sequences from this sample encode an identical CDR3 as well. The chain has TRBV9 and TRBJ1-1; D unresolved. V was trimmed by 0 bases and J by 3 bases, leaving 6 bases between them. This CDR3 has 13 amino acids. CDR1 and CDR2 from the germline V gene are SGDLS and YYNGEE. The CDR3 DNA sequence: TGTGCCAGCAGCGTAGGCGGGTACACTGAAGCTTTCTTT. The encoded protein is CASSVGGYTEAFF.

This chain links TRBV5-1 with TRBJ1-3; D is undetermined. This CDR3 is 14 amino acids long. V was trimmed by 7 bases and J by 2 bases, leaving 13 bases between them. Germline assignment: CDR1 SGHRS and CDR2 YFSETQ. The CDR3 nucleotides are TGCGCCAGCTCCATTCCATCACCTGGAAACACCATATATTTT. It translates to CASSIPSPGNTIYF.

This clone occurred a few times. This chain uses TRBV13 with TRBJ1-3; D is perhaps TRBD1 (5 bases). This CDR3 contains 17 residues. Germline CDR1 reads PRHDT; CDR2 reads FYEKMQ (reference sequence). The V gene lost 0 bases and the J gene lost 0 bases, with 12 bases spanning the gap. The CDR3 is CASSLGGGVGSGNTIYF. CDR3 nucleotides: TGTGCCAGCAGCTTAGGCGGGGGAGTAGGCTCTGGAAACACCATATATTTT. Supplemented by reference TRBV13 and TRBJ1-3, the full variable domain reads AAGVIQSPRHLIKEKRETATLKCYPIPRHDTVYWYQQGPGQDPQFLISFYEKMQSDKGSIPDRFSAQQFSDYHSELNMSSLELGDSALYFCASSLGGGVGSGNTIYFGEGSWLTVV.

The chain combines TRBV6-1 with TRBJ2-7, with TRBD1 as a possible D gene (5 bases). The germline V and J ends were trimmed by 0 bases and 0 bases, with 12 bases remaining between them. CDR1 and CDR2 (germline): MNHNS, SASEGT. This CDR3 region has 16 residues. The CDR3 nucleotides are TGTGCCAGCAGTGAAGCAAGGGGCGTAAGCTCCTACGAGCAGTACTTC. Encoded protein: CASSEARGVSSYEQYF.

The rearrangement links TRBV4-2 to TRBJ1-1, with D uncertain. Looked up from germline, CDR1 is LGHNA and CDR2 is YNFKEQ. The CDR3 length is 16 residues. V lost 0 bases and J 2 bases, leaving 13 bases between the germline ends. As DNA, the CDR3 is TGTGCCAGCAGCCAAGATAATGTCCGCCACAACACTGAAGCTTTCTTT. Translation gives CASSQDNVRHNTEAFF.

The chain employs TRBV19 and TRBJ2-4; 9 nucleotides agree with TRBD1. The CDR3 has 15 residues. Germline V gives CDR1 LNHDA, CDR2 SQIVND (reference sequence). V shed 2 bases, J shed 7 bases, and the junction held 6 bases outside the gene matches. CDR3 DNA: TGTGCCAGTAGTATAAGGACAGGGGCGAGGAACATTCAGTACTTC. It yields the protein CASSIRTGARNIQYF.

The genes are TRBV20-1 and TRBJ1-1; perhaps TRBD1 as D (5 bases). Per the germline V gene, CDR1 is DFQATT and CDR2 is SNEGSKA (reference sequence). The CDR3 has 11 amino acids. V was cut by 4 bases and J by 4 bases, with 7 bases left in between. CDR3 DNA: TGCAGTGCTATCAGGGCCACTGAAGCTTTCTTT. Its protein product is CSAIRATEAFF.

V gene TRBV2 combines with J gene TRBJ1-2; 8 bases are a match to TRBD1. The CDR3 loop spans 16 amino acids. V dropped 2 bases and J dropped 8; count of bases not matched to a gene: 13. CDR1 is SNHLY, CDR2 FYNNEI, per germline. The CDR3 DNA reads TGTGCCAGCAGTGAATTATCTTCAGGGGGCGGATGGGGCTACACCTTC. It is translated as CASSELSSGGGWGYTF.

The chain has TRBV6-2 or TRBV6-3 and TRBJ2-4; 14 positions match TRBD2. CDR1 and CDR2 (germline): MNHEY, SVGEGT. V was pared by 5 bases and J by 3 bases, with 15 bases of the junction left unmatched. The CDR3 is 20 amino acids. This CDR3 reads CASSDGLGTSGSWGKNIQYF. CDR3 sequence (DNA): TGTGCCAGCAGTGACGGGCTTGGGACTAGCGGGAGTTGGGGCAAAAACATTCAGTACTTC.

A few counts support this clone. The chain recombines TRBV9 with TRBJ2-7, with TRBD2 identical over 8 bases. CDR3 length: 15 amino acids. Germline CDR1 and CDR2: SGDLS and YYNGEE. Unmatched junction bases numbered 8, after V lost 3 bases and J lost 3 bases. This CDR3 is CASSEGATSDYEQYF. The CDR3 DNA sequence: TGTGCCAGCAGCGAAGGGGCGACTAGCGACTACGAGCAGTACTTC.

This CDR3 reads CSVERGFSYNEQFF. CDR3 coding DNA: TGCAGCGTTGAGAGGGGCTTCTCCTACAATGAGCAGTTCTTC. The chain links TRBV29-1 to TRBJ2-1; the D gene could be TRBD1 or TRBD2 (5 bases each). V was cut by 3 bases and J by 0 bases, with 9 bases left in between. Germline CDR1 is SQVTM and CDR2 is ANQGSEA. The CDR3 runs 14 residues.

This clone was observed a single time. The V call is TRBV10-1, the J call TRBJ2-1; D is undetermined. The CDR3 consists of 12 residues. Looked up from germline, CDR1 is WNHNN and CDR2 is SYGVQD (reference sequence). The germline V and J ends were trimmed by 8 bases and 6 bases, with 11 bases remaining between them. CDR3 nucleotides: TGCGCCAGCGGCGACCGTCTCAATGAGCAGTTCTTC. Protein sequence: CASGDRLNEQFF.

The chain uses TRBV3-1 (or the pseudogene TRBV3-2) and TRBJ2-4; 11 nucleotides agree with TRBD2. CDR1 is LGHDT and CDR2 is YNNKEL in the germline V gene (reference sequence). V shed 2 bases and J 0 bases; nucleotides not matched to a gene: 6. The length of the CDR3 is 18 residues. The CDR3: CASSQRPSGGLAKNIQYF. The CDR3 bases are TGTGCCAGCAGCCAACGGCCTAGCGGGGGGTTAGCCAAAAACATTCAGTACTTC.

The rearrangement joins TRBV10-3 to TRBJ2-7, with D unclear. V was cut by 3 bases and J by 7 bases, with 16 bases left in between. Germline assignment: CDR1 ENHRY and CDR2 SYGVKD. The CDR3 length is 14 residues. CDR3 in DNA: TGTGCCATCAGTGAAGACCGCAGACTGGGGGAGCAGTACTTC. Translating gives CAISEDRRLGEQYF.

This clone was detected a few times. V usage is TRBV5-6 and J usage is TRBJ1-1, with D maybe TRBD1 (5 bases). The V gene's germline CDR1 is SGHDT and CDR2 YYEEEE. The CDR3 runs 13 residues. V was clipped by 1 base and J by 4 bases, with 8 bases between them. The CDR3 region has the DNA TGTGCCAGCAGCTTGACAGGTACCACTGAAGCTTTCTTT. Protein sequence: CASSLTGTTEAFF.

The CDR3 reads CASSIRAGYTF. CDR3 DNA sequence: TGTGCCAGCAGTATTAGGGCTGGCTACACCTTC. V gene TRBV28 combines with J gene TRBJ1-2; D is undetermined. There are 11 residues in the CDR3. Germline V CDR1 and CDR2: MDHEN, SYDVKM. The V end lost 5 bases, the J end lost 7 bases, and 8 bases lay between the germline ends.

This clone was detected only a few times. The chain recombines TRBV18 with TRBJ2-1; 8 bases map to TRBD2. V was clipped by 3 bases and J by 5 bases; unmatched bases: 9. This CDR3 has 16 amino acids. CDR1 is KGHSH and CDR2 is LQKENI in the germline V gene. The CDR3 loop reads CASSPAGTRSDNEQFF. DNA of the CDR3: TGTGCCAGCTCACCGGCCGGGACTAGGTCTGACAATGAGCAGTTCTTC.

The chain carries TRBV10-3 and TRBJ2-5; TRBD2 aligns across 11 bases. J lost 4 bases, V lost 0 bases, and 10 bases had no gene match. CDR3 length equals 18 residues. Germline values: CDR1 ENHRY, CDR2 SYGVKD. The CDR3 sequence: CAISESKLAGVLGETQYF. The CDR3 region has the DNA TGTGCCATCAGTGAGTCGAAACTAGCGGGAGTGTTAGGAGAGACCCAGTACTTC.